Described below is a single T cell receptor (beta chain) sequence and its context. The target antigen is unknown. This entry belongs to a study of vaccination and CD4 T cells after COVID-19. V shed 3 bases and J shed 7 bases, with 16 bases lying between them. CDR3 length: 16 amino acids. The V gene's germline CDR1 is KGHSH and CDR2 LQKENI. The treatment here: approximately nine-day PBMC culture with coronavirus spike peptide pools or control peptides (ViraFEST assay). Scientists ran DNA taken from cultured CD4+ T cells through the Oncomine TCR Beta short-read assay for sequencing. One entry per CDR3 protein, called by TCRdb with MiXCR from the PCR reads. The profile shows about 15,000 distinct CDR3 sequences, approximately 49% of them singletons.

V gene TRBV18 combines with J gene TRBJ1-6, with TRBD1 as a possible D gene (5 bases). The clonotype originates from a human donor who had recovered from COVID-19. Sample: CD4+ T cells from blood, cultured in vitro. CDR3 DNA: TGTGCCAGCTCACCGATCGCAGCAGGGATGAATTCACCCCTCCACTTT. Its translation is CASSPIAAGMNSPLHF.